This passage covers 7 T cell receptor beta chains from one sample sequenced in a study of T-cell memory formation after mild COVID-19. One entry per CDR3 protein results from TCRdb running MiXCR on the 5' RACE reads. In the table there are 250,000 to 350,000 distinct CDR3 sequences, more than 15% of which are singletons. The sequenced material came from PBMCs or a T cell subset sorted from them (not recorded which). These receptors were obtained from a man in his late teens or twenties who had mild COVID-19 (a few samples of this study predate the infection). Cell type and time point are not known.

The gene calls are TRBV4-2 and TRBJ2-7; D may be TRBD1 or TRBD2 (6 bases each). The CDR3 spans 12 residues. The germline V gene encodes CDR1 LGHNA and CDR2 YNFKEQ. CDR3 bases: TGTGTTAATGGGGGGCGCCCCTACGAGCAGTACTTC. It yields the protein CVNGGRPYEQYF.

A few counts support this clonotype. J is TRBJ1-1 and V is TRBV18, with TRBD1 matching 8 bases. Germline CDR1 reads KGHSH; CDR2 reads LQKENI. Trimming cost V 3 bases and J 1 base; bases outside gene matches: 7. The CDR3 extends over 16 amino acids. The CDR3 protein is CASSPKTGDGNTEAFF. Written as DNA, the CDR3 is TGTGCCAGCTCACCTAAGACAGGGGATGGGAACACTGAAGCTTTCTTT.

The V gene is TRBV29-1, the J gene TRBJ2-2; D gene unclear. The CDR3 length is 11 residues. Trimming took 5 bases from V and 10 from J, leaving 11 bases between them. Germline values: CDR1 SQVTM, CDR2 ANQGSEA. CDR3 nucleotides: TGCAGCGTTAGCAATTCCGTGGAGCTGTTTTTT. Its protein product is CSVSNSVELFF.

This chain connects TRBV24-1 to TRBJ2-3; 8 bases align to TRBD1. The CDR3 totals 13 residues. Trimming took 3 bases from V and 6 from J; bases not matched to a gene: 1. Germline lookup yields CDR1 KGHDR and CDR2 SFDVKD. The CDR3 reads CATSDQGADTQYF. Here the CDR3 DNA reads TGTGCCACCAGTGATCAGGGGGCGGATACGCAGTATTTT.

CDR3 sequence reads: CASSLTGNTQYF. The CDR3, as DNA: TGTGCCAGCAGCTTAACAGGAAATACGCAGTATTTT. This chain links TRBV7-8 with TRBJ2-3; D perhaps matches TRBD1 (5 bases). Trimming stripped 2 bases from V and 7 bases from J, with 7 bases between. CDR1 is SGHVS, CDR2 FQNEAQ, per germline. The CDR3 has 12 residues.

This clonotype appeared a few times. This chain links TRBV21-1 with TRBJ2-2; TRBD2, as called in the table, went unchecked against the DNA. TRBV21-1 corresponds to a pseudogene. This CDR3 is 17 amino acids long. The CDR3 DNA sequence: TGTGCCAGCAGCAAAAACGCAGCGGGGGAGTCCACCGGGGAGCTGTTTTTT. Amino acids: CASSKNAAGESTGELFF.

The chain recombines TRBV7-2 with TRBJ1-6, with D tentatively TRBD1 (5 bases). The CDR3 runs 17 residues. V gave up 5 bases and J gave up 16 bases, with 30 bases separating them. The V gene's germline CDR1 is SGHTA and CDR2 FQGNSA. CDR3 sequence reads: CASSQGAGVSSVGWLHF. In DNA, the CDR3 is TGTGCCAGCAGCCAAGGGGCAGGAGTTTCCTCGGTCGGTTGGCTCCACTTT.